This T cell receptor beta chain is from a study of blood T cell repertoires in COVID-19. Study information: Both acute and convalescent COVID-19 samples were obtained from the United States, Italy and Spain. T cells, B-cell-depleted T cells, or PBMCs provided the cDNA or gDNA that served as material.

Trimming took 6 bases from V and 10 from J; bases not matched to a gene: 8. Germline V CDR1 and CDR2: MNHEY, SVGAGI. The CDR3 runs 14 residues. Here immunoSEQ multiplex PCR was the method, and the copy in TCRdb shows in-frame clones only, minus some. Found here are roughly 46,000 clones, 80% to 90% of them singletons; the top ten hold about 13%. The sequencing input was peripheral blood. This receptor was identified in a human donor with active COVID-19. The donor label of this sample is uncertain. The chain combines TRBV6-5 with TRBJ1-6; 8 bases agree with TRBD1. In DNA, the CDR3 is TGTGCCAGCAGCATAGACAGGGGTGGCTCACCCCTCCACTTT. This codes for CASSIDRGGSPLHF.